This TCR beta chain is drawn from a study of T cells in Graves' hyperthyroidism and ophthalmopathy. It was RNA transcripts that yielded the amplified TCR beta CDR3 regions. An initial round of RT-PCR targeting the TCR CDR3 relied on the HTBI primer set. Each CDR3 protein is one row after TCRdb ran MiXCR on the multiplex PCR reads. The sample consists of under 250,000 distinct CDR3 sequences, about 15% of them appearing once. This clonotype turned up a few times. This CDR3 is built from 16 residues. Germline V lookup: CDR1 ENHRY, CDR2 SYGVKD. Germline trimming cut 2 bases from V and 0 bases from J; bases unmatched to any gene: 4.

The receptor comes from a woman aged 45-65 years with Graves' hyperthyroidism. Material: blood. This sequence joins TRBV10-3 and TRBJ1-5; 7 bases line up with TRBD1. The DNA of the CDR3 is TGTGCCATCAGTGAGGGGAGGGACAGTAGCAATCAGCCCCAGCATTTT. Translated: CAISEGRDSSNQPQHF.